These 28 T cell receptor beta chains were sequenced from one sample in a study of blood T cell repertoires in COVID-19. Some clones are missing from TCRdb's copy, which holds only in-frame ones; the method was immunoSEQ multiplex PCR. Here the sample spans 150,000 or so clones, roughly 84% being singletons. Sequenced sample: PBMCs or T cells enriched from blood (not recorded which). These receptors originate from a woman in her forties or fifties who had been exposed to COVID-19.

The genes are TRBV19 and TRBJ2-1; 11 bases map to TRBD2. The CDR3 consists of 16 residues. Germline V gives CDR1 LNHDA, CDR2 SQIVND (reference sequence). The V gene end was trimmed by 6 bases and the J gene end by 4 bases; junction bases not matched to a gene: 8. The CDR3 coding sequence is TGTGCCAGTAGCGCAAAGGGACTAGCGGAGTACAATGAGCAGTTCTTC. It encodes CASSAKGLAEYNEQFF.

V gene TRBV6-2 or TRBV6-3 combines with J gene TRBJ2-1; 7 bases line up with TRBD2. Losses at the gene ends were 4 bases for V and 5 bases for J; bases not matched to a gene: 5. The germline gives CDR1 MNHEY, CDR2 SVGEGT. The length of the CDR3 is 14 residues. The chain's CDR3 is CASSWAGENNEQFF. CDR3 nucleotides: TGTGCCAGCAGTTGGGCGGGGGAAAACAATGAGCAGTTCTTC.

V is TRBV10-3 and J is TRBJ1-5; TRBD1 matches 7 bases. Trimming cost V 3 bases and J 3 bases; bases outside gene matches: 5. Germline lookup yields CDR1 ENHRY and CDR2 SYGVKD. The CDR3 runs to 15 residues. CDR3 amino acids: CAISEYTGANQPQHF. The CDR3 region has the DNA TGTGCCATCAGTGAATATACAGGGGCCAATCAGCCCCAGCATTTT.

The chain recombines TRBV4-3 with TRBJ2-3, with 8 bases lining up with TRBD1. After removal of 4 bases from V and 4 bases from J, the junction contained 4 bases not matched to a gene. The CDR3 has 14 amino acids. Per the germline V gene, CDR1 is LGHNA and CDR2 is YSLEER. CDR3 DNA sequence: TGCGCCAGCAGCCCCGCAGGGGGCGCAGATACGCAGTATTTT. This encodes CASSPAGGADTQYF.

The chain has TRBV9 and TRBJ1-1, with unresolved D. V gave up 3 bases and J gave up 6 bases, with 15 bases separating them. CDR1 SGDLS and CDR2 YYNGEE come from the germline V gene. The CDR3 extends over 14 amino acids. CDR3 nucleotides: TGTGCCAGCAGCGGGGTTGGGCAGGTATCTGAAGCTTTCTTT. Translation gives CASSGVGQVSEAFF.

V and J are TRBV6-5 and TRBJ1-5; a possible D gene is TRBD1 (5 bases). V was cut by 6 bases and J by 1 base, with 13 bases left in between. The CDR3 contains 15 residues. Germline values: CDR1 MNHEY, CDR2 SVGAGI. CDR3 loop: CASRILEGSNQPQHF. The CDR3 DNA sequence: TGTGCCAGCAGAATCCTGGAGGGGAGCAATCAGCCCCAGCATTTT.

About this clone itself: Other DNA sequences within the sample encode an identical CDR3. The chain couples TRBV12-3 or TRBV12-4 to TRBJ2-5; D uncertain. The germline V and J ends were trimmed by 3 bases and 5 bases, with 4 bases remaining between them. The CDR3 contains 11 residues. CDR3 sequence (DNA): TGTGCCAGCAGTTTCGGGGAGACCCAGTACTTC. Translating gives CASSFGETQYF.

This chain connects TRBV5-4 to TRBJ2-7; weak D call: TRBD2 (5 bases). Trimming pared 3 bases from V and 0 bases from J, leaving 10 bases between. CDR1 is SGHNT and CDR2 is YYREEE in the germline V gene (reference sequence). There are 14 residues in the CDR3. The CDR3 loop is CASSSTRSSYEQYF. DNA for the CDR3: TGTGCCAGCAGCTCTACTAGGAGCTCCTACGAGCAGTACTTC.

The chain is built from TRBV5-1 and TRBJ2-2; 10 nucleotides match TRBD1. CDR3 size: 17 residues. J was trimmed by 5 bases and V by 5 bases; bases with no gene match: 12. In germline, CDR1 is SGHRS, CDR2 YFSETQ. Written as DNA, the CDR3 is TGCGCCAGCAGACTCGCTCGGACAGGGGGAAGGACCGGGGAGCTGTTTTTT. Translation gives CASRLARTGGRTGELFF.

This sequence joins TRBV2 and TRBJ1-2, with D possibly matching TRBD1 (5 bases). Trimming removed 4 bases at V and 0 bases at J, with 9 bases between. The CDR3 sequence is 14 residues long. CDR1 and CDR2 from the germline V gene are SNHLY and FYNNEI. As DNA, the CDR3 is TGTGCCAGCAGTGGGCGGGACCCTAACTATGGCTACACCTTC. Residues: CASSGRDPNYGYTF.

This chain connects TRBV7-2 to TRBJ2-1; the match to TRBD2 covers 9 bases. CDR3 length equals 15 residues. CDR1 and CDR2 from the germline V gene are SGHTA and FQGNSA. V trimming: 0 bases; J trimming: 9 bases; junction bases outside the gene matches: 6. CDR3 amino acids: CASSLAGTSIGEQFF. The DNA of the CDR3 is TGTGCCAGCAGCTTAGCTGGGACTAGCATAGGTGAGCAGTTCTTC.

On this clone itself: One end of the junction fails to match germline, which may point to a read error. The chain's CDR3 is CASSRDYYEQFF. The CDR3 nucleotides are TGTGCCAGCAGCCGGGACTACTATGAGCAGTTCTTC. The genes are TRBV14 and TRBJ2-1; 7 nucleotides align to TRBD2. Germline V lookup: CDR1 SGHDN, CDR2 FVKESK. The CDR3 runs 12 residues. The variable domain in full, completed from reference TRBV14 and TRBJ2-1, reads EAGVTQFPSHSVIEKGQTVTLRCDPISGHDNLYWYRRVMGKEIKFLLHFVKESKQDESGMPNNRFLAERTGGTYSTLKVQPAELEDSGVYFCASSRDYYEQFFGPGTRLTVL.

V usage is TRBV25-1 and J usage is TRBJ1-1; D ambiguous. V was clipped by 3 bases and J by 9 bases, with 8 bases between them. The germline V gene encodes CDR1 MGHDK and CDR2 SYGVNS. The CDR3 runs 11 residues. CDR3 loop: CASSDPPKAFF. The CDR3 DNA reads as TGTGCCAGCAGTGACCCCCCCAAAGCTTTCTTT.

This chain joins TRBV13 and TRBJ1-1, with 9 bases fitting TRBD1. J lost 5 bases, V lost 3 bases, and 10 bases had no gene match. Germline CDR1 reads PRHDT; CDR2 reads FYEKMQ (reference sequence). The CDR3 is 16 residues long. The CDR3 loop is CASSFRQGQGRTEAFF. CDR3 coding DNA: TGTGCCAGCAGCTTTAGGCAGGGACAGGGTCGAACTGAAGCTTTCTTT. Combining the CDR3 with reference TRBV13 and TRBJ1-1 gives the whole variable domain AAGVIQSPRHLIKEKRETATLKCYPIPRHDTVYWYQQGPGQDPQFLISFYEKMQSDKGSIPDRFSAQQFSDYHSELNMSSLELGDSALYFCASSFRQGQGRTEAFFGQGTRLTVV.

The rearrangement links TRBV12-3 or TRBV12-4 to TRBJ1-2; TRBD1 aligns across 9 bases. CDR3 size: 13 residues. Trimming took 6 bases from V and 7 from J; bases not matched to a gene: 6. CDR3 coding DNA: TGTGCCAGCAGGGACAGGGGCCCCTCTGGCTACACCTTC. This encodes CASRDRGPSGYTF.

CDR3 region: CASSLVIMGGYDGSPLHF. The CDR3, as DNA: TGTGCCAGCAGCTTAGTAATCATGGGGGGGTACGATGGATCACCCCTCCACTTT. The V call is TRBV7-2, the J call TRBJ1-6, with D perhaps matching TRBD1 (5 bases). The germline CDR1 and CDR2 sequences are SGHTA and FQGNSA. The ends were cut back, 1 base at V and 10 bases at J, with 23 bases in the middle. The CDR3 covers 18 residues.

The rearrangement uses TRBV9 and TRBJ2-1, with 10 bases fitting TRBD2. Unmatched junction bases numbered 5, after V lost 0 bases and J lost 5 bases. Germline lookup yields CDR1 SGDLS and CDR2 YYNGEE. This CDR3 has 16 residues. The CDR3 protein is CASSVAGLAVDNEQFF. CDR3 in DNA: TGTGCCAGCAGCGTAGCTGGACTAGCGGTTGACAATGAGCAGTTCTTC.

The chain joins TRBV7-9 to TRBJ1-2, with unresolved D. The CDR3 sequence is 13 residues long. Germline V lookup: CDR1 SEHNR, CDR2 FQNEAQ (reference sequence). V lost 5 bases and J 8 bases, leaving 15 bases between the germline ends. DNA of the CDR3: TGTGCCAGCAGCGCGGCGAGAAGTCAGGGCTACACCTTC. This codes for CASSAARSQGYTF.

The chain links TRBV9 to TRBJ2-5, with 7 bases fitting TRBD2. This CDR3 has 15 amino acids. The V gene end was trimmed by 0 bases and the J gene end by 0 bases; junction bases not matched to a gene: 2. From germline, CDR1 is SGDLS and CDR2 YYNGEE. The CDR3 loop is CASSVDGGYQETQYF. Written as DNA, the CDR3 is TGTGCCAGCAGCGTAGACGGGGGGTACCAAGAGACCCAGTACTTC.

The chain links TRBV5-1 to TRBJ2-3; unclear D gene. The CDR3 is 13 amino acids. Germline CDR1 is SGHRS and CDR2 is YFSETQ. V gave up 5 bases and J gave up 4 bases, with 11 bases separating them. CDR3 sequence reads: CASSRGPSDTQYF. In DNA form, the CDR3 reads TGCGCCAGCAGTCGTGGGCCCTCAGATACGCAGTATTTT. Using reference TRBV5-1 and TRBJ2-3 for the parts outside the CDR3, the full variable domain is KAGVTQTPRYLIKTRGQQVTLSCSPISGHRSVSWYQQTPGQGLQFLFEYFSETQRNKGNFPGRFSGRQFSNSRSEMNVSTLELGDSALYLCASSRGPSDTQYFGPGTRLTVL.

The chain has TRBV30 and TRBJ2-4; D is possibly TRBD1 (7 bases). In germline, CDR1 is GTSNPN, CDR2 SVGIG (reference sequence). Trimming shortened V by 1 base and J by 4 bases, and 17 bases separated the two germline ends. This CDR3 comprises 16 residues. CDR3 sequence: CAWSGGETGSKNIQYF. The CDR3 bases are TGTGCCTGGAGTGGCGGGGAGACAGGGTCAAAAAACATTCAGTACTTC.

J is TRBJ1-2 and V is TRBV7-2, with D possibly matching TRBD1 (5 bases). This CDR3 has 14 residues. Per the germline V gene, CDR1 is SGHTA and CDR2 is FQGNSA. The V end was cut by 5 bases, the J end by 6 bases, with 16 bases between. The CDR3 is CASSPGPTVDGYTF. CDR3 nucleotide sequence: TGTGCCAGCAGCCCAGGGCCGACGGTGGATGGCTACACCTTC.

V is TRBV7-2 and J is TRBJ2-3; D remains unclear. From germline, CDR1 is SGHTA and CDR2 FQGNSA. Trimming left V 3 bases short and J 3 bases short, with 7 bases between. This CDR3 has 13 residues. The CDR3 protein is CASSFARTDTQYF. Here the CDR3 DNA reads TGTGCCAGCAGCTTCGCGCGGACAGATACGCAGTATTTT.

The chain has TRBV7-3 and TRBJ1-1; D is ambiguous. Trimming left V 3 bases short and J 0 bases short, with 5 bases between. CDR3 size: 13 residues. The V gene's germline CDR1 is SGHTA and CDR2 FQGTGA. CDR3 loop: CASSFKMNTEAFF. The CDR3 nucleotides read TGTGCCAGCAGCTTTAAAATGAACACTGAAGCTTTCTTT.

The CDR3 spells CASSSGGNIQYF. The CDR3, as DNA: TGTGCCAGCAGTTCAGGCGGGAACATTCAGTACTTC. The rearrangement links TRBV28 to TRBJ2-4; a possible D gene is TRBD2 (5 bases). The length of the CDR3 is 12 residues. The ends were cut back, 4 bases at V and 7 bases at J, with 8 bases in the middle. Germline assignment: CDR1 MDHEN and CDR2 SYDVKM. Using reference TRBV28 and TRBJ2-4 for the parts outside the CDR3, the full variable domain is DVKVTQSSRYLVKRTGEKVFLECVQDMDHENMFWYRQDPGLGLRLIYFSYDVKMKEKGDIPEGYSVSREKKERFSLILESASTNQTSMYLCASSSGGNIQYFGAGTRLSVL.

This chain uses TRBV6-5 with TRBJ2-7; TRBD1 matches 8 bases. V gave up 6 bases and J gave up 2 bases; unmatched junction bases: 6. Germline V lookup: CDR1 MNHEY, CDR2 SVGAGI. This CDR3 contains 14 residues. DNA for the CDR3: TGTGCCAGCAGCTGGGACAGGCCTCCCTACGAGCAGTACTTC. This gives the protein CASSWDRPPYEQYF.

The gene calls are TRBV2 and TRBJ2-7; D is perhaps TRBD1 (5 bases). The CDR3 runs to 12 residues. Looked up from germline, CDR1 is SNHLY and CDR2 is FYNNEI. V lost 8 bases and J lost 3, with 11 bases in between. The CDR3 is CASGAVIYEQYF. DNA for the CDR3: TGTGCCAGCGGGGCGGTTATCTACGAGCAGTACTTC.

The rearrangement links TRBV2 to TRBJ2-1; 12 nucleotides align to TRBD2. J lost 2 bases, V lost 4 bases, and 0 bases had no gene match. CDR3 length equals 15 residues. Germline-derived CDR1 and CDR2 are SNHLY and FYNNEI. The DNA of the CDR3 is TGTGCCAGCAGTGGACTAGCGGGGGCCTACAATGAGCAGTTCTTC. Its translation: CASSGLAGAYNEQFF.